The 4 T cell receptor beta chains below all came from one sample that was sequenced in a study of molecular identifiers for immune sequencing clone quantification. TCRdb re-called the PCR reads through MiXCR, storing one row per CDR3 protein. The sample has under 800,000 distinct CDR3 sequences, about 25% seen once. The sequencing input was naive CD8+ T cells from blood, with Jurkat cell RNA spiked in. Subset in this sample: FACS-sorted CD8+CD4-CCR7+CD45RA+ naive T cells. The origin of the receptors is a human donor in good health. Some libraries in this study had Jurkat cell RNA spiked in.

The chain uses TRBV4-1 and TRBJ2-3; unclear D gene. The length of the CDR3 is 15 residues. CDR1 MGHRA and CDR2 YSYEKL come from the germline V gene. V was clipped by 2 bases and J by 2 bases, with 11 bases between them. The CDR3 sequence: CASSQSRGNTDTQYF. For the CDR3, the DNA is TGCGCCAGCAGCCAATCCAGAGGAAACACAGATACGCAGTATTTT.

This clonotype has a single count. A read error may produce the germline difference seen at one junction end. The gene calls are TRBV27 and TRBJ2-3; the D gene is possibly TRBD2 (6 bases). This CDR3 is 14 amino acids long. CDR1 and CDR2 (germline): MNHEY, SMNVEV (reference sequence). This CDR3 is CASTAGRAIDTRYF. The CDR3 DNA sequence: TGTGCCAGCACCGCGGGGCGCGCGATAGATACGCGGTATTTT.

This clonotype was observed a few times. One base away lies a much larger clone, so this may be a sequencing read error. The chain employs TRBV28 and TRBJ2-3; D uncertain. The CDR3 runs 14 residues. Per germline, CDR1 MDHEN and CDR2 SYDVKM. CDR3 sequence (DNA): TGTGCCAGCAGGGGATTTACCAGCGCAGATATGCAGTATTTT. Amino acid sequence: CASRGFTSADMQYF.

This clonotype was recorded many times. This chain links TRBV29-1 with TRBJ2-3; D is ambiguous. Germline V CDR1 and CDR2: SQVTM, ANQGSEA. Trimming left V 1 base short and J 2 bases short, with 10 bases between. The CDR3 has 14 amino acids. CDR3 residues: CSVEGGDFTDTQYF. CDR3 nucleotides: TGCAGCGTTGAAGGCGGTGACTTCACAGATACGCAGTATTTT.